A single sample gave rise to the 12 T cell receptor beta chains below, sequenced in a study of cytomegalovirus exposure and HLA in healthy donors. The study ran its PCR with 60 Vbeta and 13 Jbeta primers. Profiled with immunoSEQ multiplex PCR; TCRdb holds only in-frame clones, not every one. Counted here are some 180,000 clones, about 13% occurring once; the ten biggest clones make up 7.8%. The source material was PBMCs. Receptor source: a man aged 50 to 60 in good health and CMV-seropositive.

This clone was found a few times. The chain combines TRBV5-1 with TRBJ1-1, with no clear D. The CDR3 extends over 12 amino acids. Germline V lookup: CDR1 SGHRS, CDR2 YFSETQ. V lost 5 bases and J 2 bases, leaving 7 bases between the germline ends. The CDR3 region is CASRRDNTEAFF. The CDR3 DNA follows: TGCGCCAGCAGGAGGGATAACACTGAAGCTTTCTTT.

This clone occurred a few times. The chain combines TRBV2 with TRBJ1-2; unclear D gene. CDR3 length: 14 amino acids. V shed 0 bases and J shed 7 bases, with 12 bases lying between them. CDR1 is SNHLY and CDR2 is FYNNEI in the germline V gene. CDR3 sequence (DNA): TGTGCCAGCAGTGAAGCGGGCAGAGGGTCTGGCTACACCTTC. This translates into CASSEAGRGSGYTF.

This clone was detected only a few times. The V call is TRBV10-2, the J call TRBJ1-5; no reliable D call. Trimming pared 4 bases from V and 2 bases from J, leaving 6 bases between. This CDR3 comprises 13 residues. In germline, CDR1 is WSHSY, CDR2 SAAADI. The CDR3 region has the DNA TGCGCCAGCAGTGTAGAGGGCAATCAGCCCCAGCATTTT. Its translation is CASSVEGNQPQHF.

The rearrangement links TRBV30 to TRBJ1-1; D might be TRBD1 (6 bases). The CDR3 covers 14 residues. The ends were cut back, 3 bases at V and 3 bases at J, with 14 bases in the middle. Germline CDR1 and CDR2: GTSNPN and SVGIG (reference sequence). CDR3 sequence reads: CAWSTWGGYTEAFF. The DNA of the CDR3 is TGTGCCTGGAGCACGTGGGGGGGCTACACTGAAGCTTTCTTT.

In DNA form, the CDR3 reads TGTGCCACCAGCCCCCACCTGGACAGGGACTACACTGAAGCTTTCTTT. It translates to CATSPHLDRDYTEAFF. The V gene is TRBV15, the J gene TRBJ1-1; TRBD1 matches at 8 bases. This CDR3 contains 16 residues. Unmatched junction bases numbered 11, after V lost 5 bases and J lost 3 bases. CDR1 LNHNV and CDR2 YYDKDF come from the germline V gene (reference sequence).

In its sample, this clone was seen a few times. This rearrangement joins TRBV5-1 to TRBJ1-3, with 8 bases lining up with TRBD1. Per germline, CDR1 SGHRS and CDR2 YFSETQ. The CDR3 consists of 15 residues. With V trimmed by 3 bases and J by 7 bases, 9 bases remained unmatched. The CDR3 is CASSSGTGGFNTIYF. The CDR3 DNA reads TGCGCCAGCAGCTCTGGGACAGGAGGATTCAACACCATATATTTT.

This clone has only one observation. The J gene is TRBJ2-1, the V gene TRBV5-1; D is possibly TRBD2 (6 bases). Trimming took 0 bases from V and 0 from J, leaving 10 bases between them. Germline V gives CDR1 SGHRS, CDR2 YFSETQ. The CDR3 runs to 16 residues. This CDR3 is CASSLGGVFSYNEQFF. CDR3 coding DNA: TGCGCCAGCAGCTTGGGGGGGGTTTTCTCCTACAATGAGCAGTTCTTC. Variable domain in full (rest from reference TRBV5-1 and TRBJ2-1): KAGVTQTPRYLIKTRGQQVTLSCSPISGHRSVSWYQQTPGQGLQFLFEYFSETQRNKGNFPGRFSGRQFSNSRSEMNVSTLELGDSALYLCASSLGGVFSYNEQFFGPGTRLTVL.

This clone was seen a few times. DNA for the CDR3: TGTGCCAGCAGTTTCCTGCGGGGAGCTAACTATGGCTACACCTTC. The encoded protein is CASSFLRGANYGYTF. This chain connects TRBV27 to TRBJ1-2; D not resolved. V dropped 3 bases and J dropped 0 bases, with 11 bases sitting between them. Germline CDR1 and CDR2: MNHEY and SMNVEV (reference sequence). The CDR3 is made up of 15 amino acids.

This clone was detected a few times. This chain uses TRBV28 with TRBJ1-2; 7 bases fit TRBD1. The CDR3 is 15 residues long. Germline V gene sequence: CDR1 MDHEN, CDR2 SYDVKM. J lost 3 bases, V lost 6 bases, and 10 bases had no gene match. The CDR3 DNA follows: TGTGCCAGCAGGGAGGGGGCGGGCATCTACTATGGCTACACCTTC. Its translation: CASREGAGIYYGYTF.

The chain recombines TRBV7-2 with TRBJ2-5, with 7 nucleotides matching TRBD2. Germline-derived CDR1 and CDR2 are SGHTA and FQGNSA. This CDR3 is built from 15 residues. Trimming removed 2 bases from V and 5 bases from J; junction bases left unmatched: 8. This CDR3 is CASSLFERGRETQYF. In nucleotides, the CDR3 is TGTGCCAGCAGCTTATTTGAGCGGGGAAGGGAGACCCAGTACTTC.

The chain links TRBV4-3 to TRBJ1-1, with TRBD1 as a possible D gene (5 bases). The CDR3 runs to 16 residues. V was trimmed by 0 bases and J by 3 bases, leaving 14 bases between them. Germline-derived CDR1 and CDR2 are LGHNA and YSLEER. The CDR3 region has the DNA TGCGCCAGCAGCCAAGAGGGACTCCTGCTCCACACTGAAGCTTTCTTT. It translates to CASSQEGLLLHTEAFF.

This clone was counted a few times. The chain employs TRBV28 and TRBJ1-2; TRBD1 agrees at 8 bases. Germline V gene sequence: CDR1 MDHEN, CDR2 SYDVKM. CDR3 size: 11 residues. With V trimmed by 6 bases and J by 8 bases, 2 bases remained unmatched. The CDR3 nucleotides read TGTGCCAGCAGCTACAGGGGGGGCTACACCTTC. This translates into CASSYRGGYTF.